This TCR beta chain was documented in a study of cytomegalovirus exposure and HLA in healthy donors. Notes on the study in general: According to an earlier analysis, most TCR beta V segments yielded productive rearrangements about 90% or about 30% of the time. Some V segments (TRBV6-2 and TRBV6-3 among them) were excluded as indistinguishable. Later, TCR association rates were found to vary by HLA locus, highest for DRB1 and lowest for HLA-C. TCR beta sequences reportedly predicted most subjects' HLA-A and HLA-B alleles accurately.

PCR amplification relied on 60 Vbeta primers (plus 13 Jbeta primers). Libraries were prepared by immunoSEQ multiplex PCR; TCRdb keeps only in-frame clonotypes and omits some of them. This table has some 130,000 clones, about 74% appearing once. This CDR3 is 14 amino acids long. V lost 7 bases, J lost 4 bases, and 7 bases stayed unmatched. CDR1 and CDR2 (germline): LNHDA, SQIVND (reference sequence). Note on this clone: Its antigen is as yet unknown.

The chain has TRBV19 and TRBJ1-2; TRBD1 agrees at 9 bases. Input material: PBMCs. This TCR came from a male donor in good health and CMV-seronegative. CDR3 residues: CASNPGQGSYGYTF. Written as DNA, the CDR3 is TGTGCCAGTAACCCGGGACAGGGAAGCTATGGCTACACCTTC.